This TCR beta chain is from a study of blood T cell repertoires in COVID-19. On the study more broadly: Spain, Italy and the United States supplied samples that represented acute and convalescent COVID-19. Sample material is recorded as cDNA or gDNA derived from T cells, B-cell-depleted T cells, or PBMCs.

Germline values: CDR1 SGHVS, CDR2 FQNEAQ. The CDR3 covers 12 residues. Trimming shortened V by 5 bases and J by 4 bases, and 7 bases separated the two germline ends. Original handling: Estimated nucleated cell counts came from reference gene primer amplification. The table came from immunoSEQ multiplex PCR; TCRdb's copy has only in-frame clones and leaves some out. The V and J calls and the clone size are those of that table, but D and trimming were determined from the DNA. This sample has roughly 48,000 clones, with around 88% found just once. V gene TRBV7-8 combines with J gene TRBJ2-3; D is undetermined. The TCR was taken from a human donor in a cohort sampled during active COVID-19. Material for sequencing was peripheral blood. The CDR3: CASSPLADTQYF. CDR3 sequence (DNA): TGTGCCAGCAGCCCTTTAGCAGATACGCAGTATTTT.